Listed here are 31 T cell receptor beta chains from one sample, sequenced in a study of blood T cell repertoires in COVID-19. Clones were sequenced by immunoSEQ multiplex PCR, and TCRdb holds only the in-frame ones, with some missing. The sample consists of around 67,000 clones, about 68% of them appearing once. Material: peripheral blood. These TCRs come from a woman between 65 and 79 years old with acute or convalescent COVID-19.

The chain is built from TRBV5-8 and TRBJ1-4, with D possibly TRBD1 on 6 matching bases. V was cut by 3 bases and J by 5 bases, with 11 bases left in between. This CDR3 has 14 amino acids. CDR1 is SGHTS, CDR2 YDEGEE, per germline. This CDR3 reads CASSSRQANEKLFF. Here the CDR3 DNA reads TGTGCCAGCAGCTCACGACAGGCCAATGAAAAACTGTTTTTT.

The chain joins TRBV28 to TRBJ2-5; D perhaps matches TRBD2 (6 bases). The CDR3 is 14 amino acids. With 3 bases removed from V and 2 bases from J, the gap between germline ends came to 10 bases. The germline V gene encodes CDR1 MDHEN and CDR2 SYDVKM. CDR3 sequence (DNA): TGTGCCAGCAGTTTGGGGGGATTACAAGAGACCCAGTACTTC. Translation gives CASSLGGLQETQYF.

This chain connects TRBV3-1 (or the pseudogene TRBV3-2) to TRBJ1-2; D is ambiguous. This CDR3 has 14 amino acids. Germline CDR1 reads LGHDT; CDR2 reads YNNKEL (reference sequence). Trimming shortened V by 1 base and J by 7 bases, and 13 bases separated the two germline ends. CDR3 amino acids: CASSQVEGRGGYTF. CDR3 in DNA: TGTGCCAGCAGCCAAGTAGAAGGGCGGGGTGGCTACACCTTC.

The V call is TRBV2, the J call TRBJ1-6; 9 nucleotides match TRBD1. The trim removed 3 bases at V and 7 bases at J, leaving 7 bases unmatched. Germline V gene sequence: CDR1 SNHLY, CDR2 FYNNEI. The CDR3 spans 16 residues. CDR3 protein: CASSDSGTGPNSPLHF. CDR3 nucleotides: TGTGCCAGCAGTGATAGCGGGACAGGGCCAAATTCACCCCTCCACTTT.

The genes are TRBV9 and TRBJ1-5; 7 nucleotides line up with TRBD1. V was clipped by 0 bases and J by 3 bases; unmatched bases: 6. This CDR3 spans 16 amino acids. Germline V gene sequence: CDR1 SGDLS, CDR2 YYNGEE. The CDR3 protein is CASSVEAGGPNQPQHF. For the CDR3, the DNA is TGTGCCAGCAGCGTAGAGGCAGGGGGTCCCAATCAGCCCCAGCATTTT.

This sequence joins TRBV27 and TRBJ2-7; 16 positions match TRBD2. The CDR3 is made up of 15 amino acids. Germline V CDR1 and CDR2: MNHEY, SMNVEV (reference sequence). The V and J ends lost 5 bases and 7 bases, in that order; junction bases with no gene match: 5. CDR3 DNA sequence: TGTGCCAGCAGTCCGGGACTAGCGGGAGGGATGGAGCAGTACTTC. It is translated as CASSPGLAGGMEQYF.

The rearrangement joins TRBV28 to TRBJ2-7; a possible D gene is TRBD1 (5 bases). V shed 5 bases and J shed 4 bases, with 15 bases lying between them. Germline CDR1 MDHEN, CDR2 SYDVKM. This CDR3 has 14 amino acids. The CDR3 nucleotides read TGTGCCAGCAGTCCGTCGGCCAGGGCGTACGAGCAGTACTTC. This encodes CASSPSARAYEQYF. The full variable domain, rest sourced from reference TRBV28 and TRBJ2-7, is DVKVTQSSRYLVKRTGEKVFLECVQDMDHENMFWYRQDPGLGLRLIYFSYDVKMKEKGDIPEGYSVSREKKERFSLILESASTNQTSMYLCASSPSARAYEQYFGPGTRLTVT.

The genes are TRBV5-1 and TRBJ2-7; 8 bases are a match to TRBD2. The V gene's germline CDR1 is SGHRS and CDR2 YFSETQ. After removal of 6 bases from V and 0 bases from J, the junction contained 8 bases not matched to a gene. This CDR3 contains 15 residues. This CDR3 is CASTPGGGTSYEQYF. The CDR3 nucleotides read TGCGCCAGCACCCCGGGGGGGGGAACCTCCTACGAGCAGTACTTC.

The genes are TRBV9 and TRBJ2-2; D remains ambiguous. Per the germline V gene, CDR1 is SGDLS and CDR2 is YYNGEE. Trimming took 0 bases from V and 4 from J, leaving 10 bases between them. The CDR3 runs to 15 residues. CDR3 protein: CASSVGRSTTGELFF. In DNA, the CDR3 is TGTGCCAGCAGCGTAGGACGGAGCACCACCGGGGAGCTGTTTTTT.

This clone appeared a single time. The CDR3 is CASSRDWWEAFF. CDR3 in DNA: TGTGCCAGCAGCCGGGACTGGTGGGAGGCTTTCTTT. This rearrangement joins TRBV11-2 to TRBJ1-1; possible D gene TRBD1, 5 bases. The CDR3 extends over 12 amino acids. From germline, CDR1 is SGHAT and CDR2 FQNNGV. Trimming left V 5 bases short and J 11 bases short, with 15 bases between. The full variable domain, with the rest looked up from reference TRBV11-2 and TRBJ1-1, is EAGVAQSPRYKIIEKRQSVAFWCNPISGHATLYWYQQILGQGPKLLIQFQNNGVVDDSQLPKDRFSAERLKGVDSTLKIQPAKLEDSAVYLCASSRDWWEAFFGQGTRLTVV.

The chain employs TRBV29-1 and TRBJ1-2; D is possibly TRBD1 (5 bases). The germline V and J ends were trimmed by 6 bases and 3 bases, with 23 bases remaining between them. The CDR3 is 16 amino acids. Germline V gene data show CDR1 as SQVTM and CDR2 as ANQGSEA. The CDR3 loop is CSVGSMRIGEDYGYTF. CDR3 sequence (DNA): TGCAGCGTGGGATCTATGAGGATAGGGGAAGACTATGGCTACACCTTC.

The rearrangement links TRBV28 to TRBJ1-1, with D possibly matching TRBD1 (5 bases). The germline V and J ends were trimmed by 1 base and 4 bases, with 13 bases remaining between them. Germline CDR1 and CDR2: MDHEN and SYDVKM. The CDR3 sequence is 15 residues long. CDR3 region: CASSLSSGGVTEAFF. DNA of the CDR3: TGTGCCAGCAGTTTATCGTCGGGGGGGGTCACTGAAGCTTTCTTT. The whole variable domain, remainder taken from reference TRBV28 and TRBJ1-1, is DVKVTQSSRYLVKRTGEKVFLECVQDMDHENMFWYRQDPGLGLRLIYFSYDVKMKEKGDIPEGYSVSREKKERFSLILESASTNQTSMYLCASSLSSGGVTEAFFGQGTRLTVV.

This chain joins TRBV28 and TRBJ1-2, with 7 bases identical to TRBD1. With 6 bases clipped from V and 13 bases from J, the junction kept 14 bases outside the gene matches. There are 13 residues in the CDR3. Germline V gives CDR1 MDHEN, CDR2 SYDVKM. The chain's CDR3 is CASSPLGTAISTF. The CDR3 DNA follows: TGTGCCAGCAGCCCATTAGGGACAGCCATCTCCACCTTC.

This chain joins TRBV6-4 and TRBJ2-3, with a possible D match to TRBD2 (6 bases). The CDR3 is made up of 15 amino acids. Trimming took 4 bases from V and 2 from J, leaving 13 bases between them. Per germline, CDR1 MRHNA and CDR2 SNTAGT. CDR3 DNA: TGTGCCAGCAGTGGGGCGGGGCCTTTCACAGATACGCAGTATTTT. Residues: CASSGAGPFTDTQYF.

In its sample, this clone was seen once. The chain recombines TRBV11-2 with TRBJ1-4; maybe TRBD1 (6 bases). V lost 3 bases and J lost 3, with 11 bases in between. The CDR3 runs 15 residues. CDR1 and CDR2 (germline): SGHAT, FQNNGV. CDR3 sequence: CASSLTGHSNEKLFF. The CDR3 DNA reads TGTGCCAGCAGCTTGACGGGACACTCTAATGAAAAACTGTTTTTT.

This chain connects TRBV5-6 to TRBJ1-1; the D gene is possibly TRBD1 (5 bases). The CDR3 spans 15 residues. Looked up from germline, CDR1 is SGHDT and CDR2 is YYEEEE. V gave up 0 bases and J gave up 3 bases, with 12 bases separating them. CDR3 sequence: CASSLGAGLDTEAFF. CDR3 nucleotide sequence: TGTGCCAGCAGCTTGGGGGCAGGGCTAGACACTGAAGCTTTCTTT.

CDR3 sequence reads: CASTQSGAPLHF. The DNA of the CDR3 is TGTGCCAGCACCCAGTCCGGGGCACCCCTCCACTTT. The gene calls are TRBV6-5 and TRBJ1-6; D is unresolved. This CDR3 region has 12 residues. Germline values: CDR1 MNHEY, CDR2 SVGAGI. V dropped 7 bases and J dropped 11 bases, with 12 bases sitting between them.

The chain recombines TRBV3-1 (or the pseudogene TRBV3-2) with TRBJ1-2; possible D gene TRBD1, 6 bases. The germline V gene encodes CDR1 LGHDT and CDR2 YNNKEL (reference sequence). Trimming took off 1 base at V and 5 bases at J, with 8 bases between the two ends. The CDR3 is 13 residues long. In nucleotides, the CDR3 is TGTGCCAGCAGCCAAGGCCAGGGGTATGGCTACACCTTC. Its translation is CASSQGQGYGYTF.

The chain uses TRBV10-3 and TRBJ2-1, with D possibly matching TRBD2 (6 bases). Germline CDR1 ENHRY, CDR2 SYGVKD. The CDR3 is made up of 14 amino acids. Trimming took off 4 bases at V and 8 bases at J, with 15 bases between the two ends. CDR3 coding DNA: TGTGCCATCAGTGGGACCGGGGGAAGGTATGAGCAGTTCTTC. Translating it yields CAISGTGGRYEQFF.

The V gene is TRBV20-1, the J gene TRBJ2-3; TRBD2 is a possible D gene (5 bases). CDR3 length equals 11 residues. V was pared by 7 bases and J by 4 bases, with 9 bases between. The germline CDR1 and CDR2 sequences are DFQATT and SNEGSKA (reference sequence). As DNA, the CDR3 is TGCAGTGAGCGGATCGCAGATACGCAGTATTTT. It encodes CSERIADTQYF.

The chain links TRBV5-1 to TRBJ2-2, with unresolved D. Between the trimmed V and J ends, which lost 0 bases and 8 bases, there was a span of 8 bases. Germline CDR1 reads SGHRS; CDR2 reads YFSETQ. The CDR3 is 13 residues long. CDR3 sequence reads: CASSLEARGELFF. The CDR3 DNA reads as TGCGCCAGCAGCTTGGAAGCGAGGGGGGAGCTGTTTTTT.

The chain employs TRBV7-9 and TRBJ1-1; maybe TRBD1 (5 bases). Trimming pared 5 bases from V and 0 bases from J, leaving 10 bases between. This CDR3 has 14 amino acids. Germline V lookup: CDR1 SEHNR, CDR2 FQNEAQ (reference sequence). The CDR3 region has the DNA TGTGCCAGCAGCCGGCCAGGGATGAACACTGAAGCTTTCTTT. Protein: CASSRPGMNTEAFF.

This clone was counted between two and nine times. This chain links TRBV25-1 with TRBJ1-5; TRBD1 aligns across 10 bases. Germline loops: CDR1 MGHDK, CDR2 SYGVNS. V lost 5 bases, J lost 7 bases, and 5 bases stayed unmatched. The CDR3 is 14 residues long. The CDR3 nucleotides are TGTGCCAGCAGTTCGGGACAGGGGAGCCAGCCCCAGCATTTT. Translating gives CASSSGQGSQPQHF.

This sequence joins TRBV19 and TRBJ2-3, with D perhaps TRBD1 (5 bases). V was trimmed by 8 bases and J by 4 bases, leaving 16 bases between them. CDR3 length equals 14 residues. CDR1 is LNHDA, CDR2 SQIVND, per germline (reference sequence). Here the CDR3 reads CASRRGARSDTQYF. The CDR3, as DNA: TGTGCCAGTCGAAGGGGCGCTCGGTCAGATACGCAGTATTTT.

This chain joins TRBV6-5 and TRBJ1-1; D remains ambiguous. Trimming took 10 bases from V and 1 from J, leaving 10 bases between them. CDR1 and CDR2 (germline): MNHEY, SVGAGI. The CDR3 contains 12 residues. CDR3 nucleotides: TGTGCCACCCGTGTCTGGAACACTGAAGCTTTCTTT. Protein product: CATRVWNTEAFF.

In this sample, this clone turned up once. The CDR3 region is CASSERGTNEKLFF. Written as DNA, the CDR3 is TGTGCCAGCAGTGAACGAGGGACTAATGAAAAACTGTTTTTT. The chain is built from TRBV2 and TRBJ1-4; D is unclear. CDR3 length: 14 residues. V was clipped by 2 bases and J by 2 bases, with 6 bases between them. In germline, CDR1 is SNHLY, CDR2 FYNNEI.

J is TRBJ1-2 and V is TRBV20-1, with D uncertain. The CDR3 is made up of 11 amino acids. Germline CDR1 and CDR2: DFQATT and SNEGSKA (reference sequence). V was clipped by 0 bases and J by 10 bases, with 9 bases between them. The CDR3 protein is CSARETNLYTF. The DNA for the CDR3 is TGCAGTGCTAGAGAGACAAACCTCTACACCTTC.

This chain links TRBV15 with TRBJ2-5, with 8 bases that match TRBD2. Trimming cost V 5 bases and J 5 bases; bases outside gene matches: 13. CDR3 length: 16 residues. CDR1 is LNHNV, CDR2 YYDKDF, per germline (reference sequence). CDR3 coding DNA: TGTGCCACCAGCCCGGGGGTAGCGGGACCCTCCGAGACCCAGTACTTC. Its protein product is CATSPGVAGPSETQYF.

In this sample, this clone turned up a few times. The chain employs TRBV7-9 and TRBJ1-6; no definite D call. The CDR3 runs 12 residues. Germline V lookup: CDR1 SEHNR, CDR2 FQNEAQ (reference sequence). V was clipped by 2 bases and J by 7 bases, with 3 bases between them. This CDR3 is CASSLQNSPLHF. The CDR3 DNA sequence: TGTGCCAGCAGCTTACAGAATTCACCCCTCCACTTT.

In this sample, this clone turned up a few times. The rearrangement uses TRBV5-4 and TRBJ1-4, with D maybe TRBD1 (5 bases). The CDR3 covers 14 residues. Germline V gene sequence: CDR1 SGHNT, CDR2 YYREEE (reference sequence). Trimming stripped 2 bases from V and 8 bases from J, with 13 bases between. CDR3 protein: CASSFEGGAEKLFF. The CDR3 nucleotides are TGTGCCAGCAGCTTCGAAGGAGGGGCCGAAAAACTGTTTTTT.

The V call is TRBV7-2, the J call TRBJ2-2; perhaps TRBD1 as D (6 bases). Germline V gene lookup returns CDR1 SGHTA and CDR2 FQGNSA. Trimming shortened V by 6 bases and J by 3 bases, and 14 bases separated the two germline ends. The CDR3 is 15 amino acids. CDR3 in DNA: TGTGCCAGCAGTCCCGGGACATTTTACACCGGGGAGCTGTTTTTT. Amino acid sequence: CASSPGTFYTGELFF.